This T cell receptor beta chain was observed in a study of Graves' ophthalmopathy and Graves' hyperthyroidism. About the study: Investigators collected peripheral blood at initial diagnosis, before any treatment was given.

Exclusion criteria comprised other autoimmune diseases, uncontrolled infections, pregnancy or lactation in patients. Using RNA transcripts, the TCR beta CDR3 regions were amplified. First-round RT-PCR relied on HTBI primers, and a second-round multiplex PCR came next. TCRdb reprocessed the multiplex PCR reads via MiXCR and lists one record per CDR3 protein. This sample has more than 300,000 distinct CDR3 sequences, with about a sixth found just once. This clonotype was counted ten times or more. There are 15 residues in the CDR3. V was pared by 4 bases and J by 5 bases, with 15 bases between. From germline, CDR1 is SGHRS and CDR2 YFSETQ.

The chain has TRBV5-1 and TRBJ2-2; perhaps TRBD2 as D (6 bases). The receptor was derived from an adult woman with stable Graves' hyperthyroidism. What was sequenced was peripheral blood. CDR3 protein: CASSGGAVLTGELFF. As DNA, the CDR3 is TGCGCCAGCAGCGGCGGGGCGGTTCTTACCGGGGAGCTGTTTTTT.